The rows below give T cell receptor beta chains drawn from one sample of a study of T-cell reconstitution after alpha-beta-depleted transplantation in children. MiXCR was run by TCRdb on the PCR reads, yielding one entry per CDR3 protein. The sample lists about 610,000 distinct CDR3 sequences; about 10% were seen once. This material consisted of PBMCs from the stem cell graft donor, taken from the stem cell graft. These receptors were collected from a human donor who donated a stem cell graft to a child with acute myeloid leukemia. Each CDR3 is given without its conserved first and last residue. Fields, in order: clone size, V gene, J gene, CDR3 protein. A clone size is listed for some rows: how often the clone was seen (once, few, many), or a class if it is expanded.

few	TRBV20-1	TRBJ2-1	SALRWREGMVGNEQF
many	TRBV12-3/TRBV12-4	TRBJ1-2	ASSFSAGGYT
few	TRBV20-1	TRBJ2-1	SARAIAETYNEQF
.	TRBV29-1	TRBJ2-1	SSGTGLNEQF
.	TRBV27	TRBJ1-6	ASSLQGGWTYNSPLH
.	TRBV5-1	TRBJ1-2	ASSLAGQGASGYT
few	TRBV29-1	TRBJ2-5	SVTGGAETQY
.	TRBV9	TRBJ2-5	ASSVRGLAARETQY
few	TRBV5-1	TRBJ2-5	ASSWDRREETQY
few	TRBV7-9	TRBJ1-2	ASSSLTGSPNYGYT
many	TRBV29-1	TRBJ2-1	SVSGRVVDEQF
many	TRBV6-5	TRBJ2-3	ATRPGHITDTQY
few	TRBV18	TRBJ2-3	ASSPGRSDTQY
many	TRBV7-2	TRBJ2-7	ASSPRPLGDEQY
few	TRBV29-1	TRBJ2-3	SAPPVLAGGPGDQDTQY
few	TRBV4-1	TRBJ1-5	ASSPTPSGNQPQH
few	TRBV9	TRBJ1-2	ASSVDVGIRGYT
.	TRBV9	TRBJ1-6	ASSAVGQHNSPLH
few	TRBV20-1	TRBJ2-7	SALLAGAYEQY
.	TRBV5-1	TRBJ2-5	ASSLGATKGETQY
.	TRBV4-3	TRBJ2-5	ASSQDRGETETQY
.	TRBV20-1	TRBJ1-1	SARDTINTEAF
few	TRBV5-1	TRBJ1-6	ASSLNGERSSPLH
.	TRBV6-1	TRBJ1-5	ASSRVGSNQPQH
few	TRBV7-2	TRBJ2-5	ASSPWTSGVGTQY
.	TRBV5-1	TRBJ2-1	ASSSATNNEQF